This TCR beta chain was sequenced for a study of shared clonotypes between healthy human individuals. CD45RO negativity and positive selection for CCR7 defined naive CD8 cells, a population that excluded terminally differentiated effector memory CD45RA+ cells. This clone was detected once. An assay was performed, and its level was deep. TCRdb's table, derived via immunoSEQ multiplex PCR, lists solely in-frame clones and lacks some. Among some 1,900,000 clones listed, over 85% were seen once. With 1 base clipped from V and 6 bases from J, the junction kept 9 bases outside the gene matches. CDR1 is LGHNA, CDR2 YSLEER, per germline. This CDR3 has 15 residues.

The chain combines TRBV4-3 with TRBJ2-7, with 7 nucleotides matching TRBD2. Material: naive CD8+ T cells sorted from blood. The sequence came from a young man in good health. The CDR3 sequence: CASSQVVGGYSEQYF. In DNA, the CDR3 is TGCGCCAGCAGCCAAGTTGTGGGAGGGTACTCCGAGCAGTACTTC.